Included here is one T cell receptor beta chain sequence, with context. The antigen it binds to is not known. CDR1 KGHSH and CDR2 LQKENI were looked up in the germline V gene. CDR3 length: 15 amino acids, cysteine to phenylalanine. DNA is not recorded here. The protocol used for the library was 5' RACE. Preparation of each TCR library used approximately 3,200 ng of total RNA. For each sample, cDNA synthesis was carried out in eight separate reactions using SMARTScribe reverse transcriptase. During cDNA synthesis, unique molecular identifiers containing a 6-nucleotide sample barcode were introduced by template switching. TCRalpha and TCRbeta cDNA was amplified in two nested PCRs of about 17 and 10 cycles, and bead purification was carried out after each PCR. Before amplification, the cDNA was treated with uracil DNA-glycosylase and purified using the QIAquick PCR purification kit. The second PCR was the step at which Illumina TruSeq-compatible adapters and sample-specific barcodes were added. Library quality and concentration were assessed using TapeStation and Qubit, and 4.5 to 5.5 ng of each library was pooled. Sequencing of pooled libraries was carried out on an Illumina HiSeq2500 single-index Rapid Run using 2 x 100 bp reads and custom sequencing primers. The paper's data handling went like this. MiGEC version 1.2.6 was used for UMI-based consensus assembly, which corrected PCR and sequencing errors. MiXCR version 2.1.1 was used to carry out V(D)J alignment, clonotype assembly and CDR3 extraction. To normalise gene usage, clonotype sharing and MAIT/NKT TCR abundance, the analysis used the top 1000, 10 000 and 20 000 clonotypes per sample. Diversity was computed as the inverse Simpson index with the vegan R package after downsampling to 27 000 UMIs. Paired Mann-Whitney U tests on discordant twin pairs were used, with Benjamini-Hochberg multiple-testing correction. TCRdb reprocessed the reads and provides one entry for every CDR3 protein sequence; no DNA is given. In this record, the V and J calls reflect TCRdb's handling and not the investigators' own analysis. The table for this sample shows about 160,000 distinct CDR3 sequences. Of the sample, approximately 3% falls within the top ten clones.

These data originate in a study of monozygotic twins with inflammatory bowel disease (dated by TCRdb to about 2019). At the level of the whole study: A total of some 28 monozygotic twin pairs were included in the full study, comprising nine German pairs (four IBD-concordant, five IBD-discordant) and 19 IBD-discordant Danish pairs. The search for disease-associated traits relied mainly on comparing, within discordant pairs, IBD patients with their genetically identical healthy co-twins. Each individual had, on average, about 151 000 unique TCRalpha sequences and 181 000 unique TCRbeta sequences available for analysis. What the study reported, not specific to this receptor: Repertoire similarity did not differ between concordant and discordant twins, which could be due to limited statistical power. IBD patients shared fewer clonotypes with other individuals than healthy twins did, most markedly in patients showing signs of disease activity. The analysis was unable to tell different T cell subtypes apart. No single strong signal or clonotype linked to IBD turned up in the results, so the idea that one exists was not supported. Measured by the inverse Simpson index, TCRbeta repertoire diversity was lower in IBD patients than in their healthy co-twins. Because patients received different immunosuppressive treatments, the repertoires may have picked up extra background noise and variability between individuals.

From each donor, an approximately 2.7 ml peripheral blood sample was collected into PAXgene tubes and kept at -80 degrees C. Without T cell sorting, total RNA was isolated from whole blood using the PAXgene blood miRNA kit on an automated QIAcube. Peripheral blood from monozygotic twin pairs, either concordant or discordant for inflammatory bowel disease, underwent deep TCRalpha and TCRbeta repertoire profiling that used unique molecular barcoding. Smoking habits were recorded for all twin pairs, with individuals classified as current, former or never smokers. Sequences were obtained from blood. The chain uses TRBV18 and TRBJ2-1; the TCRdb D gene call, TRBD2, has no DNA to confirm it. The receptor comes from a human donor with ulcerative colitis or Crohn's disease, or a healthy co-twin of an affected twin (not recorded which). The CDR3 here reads CASSSGTSSSNEQFF.